A selection of T cell receptor beta chains follows, all from one sample in a study of blood T cell repertoires in COVID-19. Libraries were prepared by immunoSEQ multiplex PCR; TCRdb keeps only in-frame clonotypes and omits some of them. The table shows almost 350,000 clones, with more than 70% occurring only once. The sequenced sample consisted of peripheral blood. The receptors stem from a woman in her sixties with COVID-19, enrolled during active disease. CDR3s include the opening cysteine and the closing phenylalanine or tryptophan. D genes are given only for firm matches. Not every row has a clone size; where given, it reads once, few, many or a size class.

>.|TRBJ1-1|TRBV7-2|.
TGTGCCAGCACCGCTCAGGTGAACACTGAAGCTTTCTTT
CASTAQVNTEAFF
>.|TRBJ1-5|TRBV6-5|.
TGTGCCAGCAGACAGGGTAGTAGCAATCAGCCCCAGCATTTT
CASRQGSSNQPQHF
>.|TRBJ1-2|TRBV2|.
TGTGCCAGCAGTGAAGCGGGGGGGCAGAAATCACCCCTGTATGGCTACACCTTC
CASSEAGGQKSPLYGYTF
>.|TRBJ2-1|TRBV7-9|.
TGTGCCAGCAGCTCTACGACAGGCTACAATGAGCAGTTCTTC
CASSSTTGYNEQFF
>TRBD1|TRBJ1-1|TRBV6-4|once
TGTGCCAGCAGTCTACAGGGGTACACTGAAGCTTTCTTT
CASSLQGYTEAFF
>TRBD2|TRBJ2-1|TRBV18|.
TGTGCCAGCTCCCCAACTAGCGGGGGGTACAATGAGCAGTTCTTC
CASSPTSGGYNEQFF
>.|TRBJ1-2|TRBV4-1|once
TGCGCCAGCAGCCAAGCTTTTTCACCGGGCTATGGCTACACCTTC
CASSQAFSPGYGYTF
>.|TRBJ1-1|TRBV25-1|.
TGTGCCAGCTCAGTGAGCGGGGGGAACACTGAAGCTTTCTTT
CASSVSGGNTEAFF
>.|TRBJ1-1|TRBV19|.
TGTGCCAGTAGTATAGGGGGGACTTTGACTGAAGCTTTCTTT
CASSIGGTLTEAFF
>.|TRBJ1-2|TRBV28|.
TGTGCCAGCAGGACGGGAGACTATGGCTACACCTTC
CASRTGDYGYTF
>TRBD2|TRBJ2-3|TRBV11-2|.
TGTGCCAGCAGCCCGGGACTAGCGGGGGGGCCTCGAACAGATACGCAGTATTTT
CASSPGLAGGPRTDTQYF
>.|TRBJ1-2|TRBV6-5|.
TGTGCCAGCACCACAGGGTCCAGCTATGGCTACACCTTC
CASTTGSSYGYTF
>.|TRBJ1-2|TRBV7-8|.
TGTGCCAGCAGCGTGACTCGGGGGGTTAACTATGGCTACACCTTC
CASSVTRGVNYGYTF
>TRBD1|TRBJ2-2|TRBV7-2|once
TGTGCCAGCGGAAGACAGGGATCCACCGGGGAGCTGTTTTTT
CASGRQGSTGELFF
>.|TRBJ2-6|TRBV7-6|once
TGTGCCAGCGCCCGGGCGGGGCACTCTGGGGCCAACGTCCTGACTTTC
CASARAGHSGANVLTF
>TRBD1|TRBJ2-3|TRBV30|.
TGTGCCTGGAGCAAAACGACAGGGGTCACAGATACGCAGTATTTT
CAWSKTTGVTDTQYF
>.|TRBJ1-3|TRBV7-6|.
TGTGCCAGCAGCTTAGAGCTCCACTCTGGAAACACCATATATTTT
CASSLELHSGNTIYF
>.|TRBJ1-2|TRBV4-2|.
TGTGCCAGCAGCCAATCTGGGGGCAAAGCGGATGGCTACACCTTC
CASSQSGGKADGYTF
>TRBD2|TRBJ2-2|TRBV9|.
TGTGCCAGCAGCGCCAGCGGGGGTATCGGGGAGCTGTTTTTT
CASSASGGIGELFF
>.|TRBJ1-1|TRBV20-1|.
TGCAGTGCTAGTGTGAGGGGGTATGGCACTGAAGCTTTCTTT
CSASVRGYGTEAFF
>TRBD1|TRBJ2-1|TRBV19|.
TGTGCCAGTAGTCCTGACAGGGGTTCCTACAATGAGCAGTTCTTC
CASSPDRGSYNEQFF
>.|TRBJ1-4|TRBV5-8|once
TGTGCCAGCAGCTTGCCAGGGATGGGTAGCAATGAAAAACTGTTTTTT
CASSLPGMGSNEKLFF
>.|TRBJ2-7|TRBV3-1/TRBV3-2|.
TGTGCCAGCAGCCCACAAAGCGGCCCTGCATACGAGCAGTACTTC
CASSPQSGPAYEQYF
>.|TRBJ1-1|TRBV5-4|.
TGTGCCAGCAGCCAAGCGTTAAGGTATGAGAACACTGAAGCTTTCTTT
CASSQALRYENTEAFF
>.|TRBJ2-2|TRBV19|once
TGTGCCAGTAGTATTATCAACACCGGGGAGCTGTTTTTT
CASSIINTGELFF
>TRBD1|TRBJ1-1|TRBV7-3|few
TGTGCCAGCAGCTTATCAGGGGGCGTCACTGAAGCTTTCTTT
CASSLSGGVTEAFF
>.|TRBJ2-5|TRBV5-5|.
TGTGCCAGCAGCCCGATGGGGTCAGGGGAGACCCAGTACTTC
CASSPMGSGETQYF
>.|TRBJ1-5|TRBV7-2|.
TGTGCCAGCAGCCGGGAGACAGCCTATCAGCCCCAGCATTTT
CASSRETAYQPQHF
>TRBD2|TRBJ2-3|TRBV5-1|.
TGCGCCAGCAGCTTGGCCCCCCAGACTAGCGGGGGGGCCAGAGATACGCAGTATTTT
CASSLAPQTSGGARDTQYF
>TRBD2|TRBJ2-1|TRBV6-5|.
TGTGCCAGCGGACTAGCGGGGGGTTACAATGAGCAGTTCTTC
CASGLAGGYNEQFF
>TRBD2|TRBJ2-1|TRBV6-5|.
TGTGCCAGCAGTTACCCCAGCGGGGGGGCCCGGGGTGAGCAGTTCTTC
CASSYPSGGARGEQFF
>.|TRBJ1-1|TRBV7-3|few
TGTGCCAGCAGAAGTCAGGGTGGCACTGAAGCTTTCTTT
CASRSQGGTEAFF
>.|TRBJ1-5|TRBV3-1/TRBV3-2|.
TGTGCCAGCAGCCAGTCAGGGCATGGCCAGCATTTT
CASSQSGHGQHF
>.|TRBJ1-2|TRBV7-2|.
TGTGCCAGCAGCCCTTGGGGGGTGGGTTCGAACTATGGCTACACCTTC
CASSPWGVGSNYGYTF
>.|TRBJ1-2|TRBV9|.
TGTGCCAGCAGCGTAGTCCCCTCCCCCAATTGGGGGCAGTCGTGGGGCTACACCTTC
CASSVVPSPNWGQSWGYTF
>.|TRBJ2-3|TRBV11-2|.
TGTGCCAGCAGCTTAGCCCCTGGACTAACAGATACGCAGTATTTT
CASSLAPGLTDTQYF
>.|TRBJ2-3|TRBV2|.
TGTGCCAGCAGTGAACAGGGGACCCGCACAGATACGCAGTATTTT
CASSEQGTRTDTQYF
>TRBD2|TRBJ2-3|TRBV5-5|.
TGTGCCAGCAGACCCCAGACTAGCGGGGGGTTCACAGATACGCAGTATTTT
CASRPQTSGGFTDTQYF
>TRBD1|TRBJ1-6|TRBV6-5|.
TGTGCCAGCACTGCCACGGACAGGGTGGTTTCACCCCTCCACTTT
CASTATDRVVSPLHF
>.|TRBJ2-7|TRBV5-4|.
TGTGCCAGCAGCGTCCCCGGGGTCTACGAGCAGTACTTC
CASSVPGVYEQYF
>.|TRBJ2-2|TRBV2|.
TGTGCCAGCAGGCGGAGGCGTGGGGACACCGGGGAGCTGTTTTTT
CASRRRRGDTGELFF
>.|TRBJ2-7|TRBV27|.
TGTGCCAGCAGCCCGAGACAAGTCGCCTACGAGCAGTACTTC
CASSPRQVAYEQYF
>.|TRBJ2-2|TRBV11-3|.
TGTGCCAGCAGTCCCAGGGGATACGGCACCGGGGAGCTGTTTTTT
CASSPRGYGTGELFF
>.|TRBJ1-3|TRBV25-1|.
TGTGCCAGCAGCTTGGGAGTTCACTCTGGAAACACCATATATTTT
CASSLGVHSGNTIYF
>.|TRBJ2-2|TRBV5-1|.
TGCGCCAGCAGCCCGGGACTTCTTGACGGGGAGCTGTTTTTT
CASSPGLLDGELFF
>.|TRBJ1-5|TRBV28|.
TGTGCCAGCAGACTACAGGGATTTGGGAATCAGCCCCAGCATTTT
CASRLQGFGNQPQHF
>.|TRBJ1-5|TRBV28|.
TGTGCCAGCAGTCCGTTGCCGCGGCCCCAGCATTTT
CASSPLPRPQHF
>.|TRBJ2-2|TRBV5-1|.
TGCGCCAGCAGCTTTTCAGGGAACACCGGGGAGCTGTTTTTT
CASSFSGNTGELFF
>TRBD1|TRBJ2-7|TRBV3-1/TRBV3-2|many
TGTGCCAGCAGCCGCCAGGGGGCGCTCAACGAGCAGTACTTC
CASSRQGALNEQYF
>.|TRBJ1-2|TRBV18|.
TGTGCCAGCTCCCCACAAACTGACATCAACGCAGGCTACACCTTC
CASSPQTDINAGYTF
>.|TRBJ1-5|TRBV21-1|.
TGTGCCAGCAGACCAGATAGAGTCCAGGGGGCAAAGCATAGCAATCAGCCCCAGCATTTT
CASRPDRVQGAKHSNQPQHF
>TRBD1|TRBJ1-4|TRBV4-1|.
TGCGCCAGCAGCCCGACAGGGGGTCATAATGAAAAACTGTTTTTT
CASSPTGGHNEKLFF
>.|TRBJ1-2|TRBV18|.
TGTGCCAGCTCACCACCGAGAACAGGGCTAGGGGGCTACACCTTC
CASSPPRTGLGGYTF
>TRBD1|TRBJ2-2|TRBV24-1|.
TGTGCCACCAGTGATTCTCGGACAGGGGGAAGCGGGGAGCTGTTTTTT
CATSDSRTGGSGELFF
>.|TRBJ1-1|TRBV5-1|.
TGCGCCAGCAGCTCAGGGGATTACACTGAAGCTTTCTTT
CASSSGDYTEAFF